This is a list of T cell receptor beta chains from one sample in a study of T cells in Graves' hyperthyroidism and ophthalmopathy. TCRdb re-derived calls from the multiplex PCR reads in MiXCR, one entry per CDR3 protein. The sample gives about 690,000 distinct CDR3 sequences, about 18% of which show up once; 15% to 19% is in the top ten. Sequencing used blood. Source of these receptors: a man between 50 and 59 years old with Graves' hyperthyroidism. The CDR3 runs from the conserved cysteine through the conserved F or W. The D gene is left open where the match is weak. Some rows have no size entry. The others give once, few or many, or a class for an expanded clone.

j_gene: TRBJ2-5
v_gene: TRBV20-1
d_gene: TRBD2
abundance: NA
CDR3aa: CSAGDPGTSGSYQETQYF
CDR3nt: TGCAGTGCTGGAGACCCCGGGACTAGCGGGAGCTACCAAGAGACCCAGTACTTC

j_gene: TRBJ2-7
v_gene: TRBV18
d_gene: TRBD2
abundance: few
CDR3aa: CASSPPLAGVLGEQYF
CDR3nt: TGTGCCAGCTCACCACCCCTAGCGGGAGTGTTAGGCGAGCAGTACTTC

j_gene: TRBJ2-7
v_gene: TRBV6-1
d_gene: TRBD1
abundance: few
CDR3aa: CAGRTGGDEQYF
CDR3nt: TGTGCCGGGCGGACAGGGGGCGACGAGCAGTACTTC

j_gene: TRBJ2-2
v_gene: TRBV2
d_gene: TRBD2
abundance: many
CDR3aa: CASIRTSGSWWGTGELFF
CDR3nt: TGTGCCAGCATTAGGACTAGCGGGAGTTGGTGGGGGACCGGGGAGCTGTTTTTT

j_gene: TRBJ2-1
v_gene: TRBV28
d_gene: NA
abundance: many
CDR3aa: CASSPREGLLPYNEQFF
CDR3nt: TGTGCCAGCAGCCCGAGAGAAGGCCTTTTACCTTACAATGAGCAGTTCTTC

j_gene: TRBJ2-1
v_gene: TRBV6-1
d_gene: TRBD2
abundance: few
CDR3aa: CASSQRGGFANEQFF
CDR3nt: TGTGCCAGCAGTCAGAGGGGAGGGTTTGCCAATGAGCAGTTCTTC

j_gene: TRBJ2-3
v_gene: TRBV28
d_gene: TRBD2
abundance: many
CDR3aa: CASSSGTSGSLADTQYF
CDR3nt: TGTGCCAGCAGTTCCGGGACTAGCGGGAGCTTAGCAGATACGCAGTATTTT

j_gene: TRBJ2-3
v_gene: TRBV29-1
d_gene: NA
abundance: few
CDR3aa: CSVSGTGVRSTDTQYF
CDR3nt: TGCAGCGTTTCAGGTACAGGAGTCCGAAGCACAGATACGCAGTATTTT

j_gene: TRBJ2-7
v_gene: TRBV9
d_gene: NA
abundance: many
CDR3aa: CASSALTGSEQYF
CDR3nt: TGTGCCAGCAGCGCCCTGACTGGTTCCGAGCAGTACTTC

j_gene: TRBJ2-5
v_gene: TRBV7-9
d_gene: NA
abundance: many
CDR3aa: CASSLAPTAGYRETQYF
CDR3nt: TGTGCCAGCAGCTTAGCGCCAACCGCGGGGTATAGAGAGACCCAGTACTTC

j_gene: TRBJ1-5
v_gene: TRBV25-1
d_gene: NA
abundance: NA
CDR3aa: CASSESSGPYSNQPQHF
CDR3nt: TGTGCCAGCAGTGAATCTAGCGGCCCCTATAGCAATCAGCCCCAGCATTTT

j_gene: TRBJ2-3
v_gene: TRBV24-1
d_gene: NA
abundance: NA
CDR3aa: CATSDQDGSTDTQYF
CDR3nt: TGTGCCACCAGTGACCAAGACGGAAGCACAGATACGCAGTATTTT

j_gene: TRBJ2-1
v_gene: TRBV27
d_gene: NA
abundance: many
CDR3aa: CASSARATSYYNEQFF
CDR3nt: TGTGCCAGCAGCGCGAGGGCCACCTCCTATTACAATGAGCAGTTCTTC

j_gene: TRBJ2-7
v_gene: TRBV7-9
d_gene: TRBD1
abundance: many
CDR3aa: CASSPRQGYEQYF
CDR3nt: TGTGCCAGCAGCCCAAGACAGGGTTACGAGCAGTACTTC